The clone carrying this TCR beta chain came up a few times. Allocation to cohorts depended on clinical history reported by the participants. The sample is drawn from a study of blood T cell repertoires in COVID-19. Overall study: Samples representing acute and convalescent COVID-19 were sourced from the United States, Italy and Spain. T cells, B-cell-depleted T cells, or PBMCs provided the cDNA or gDNA that served as material.

Germline-derived CDR1 and CDR2 are LGHNA and YNFKEQ. This CDR3 comprises 19 residues. After removal of 0 bases from V and 0 bases from J, the junction contained 8 bases not matched to a gene. Authors' processing steps: Amplified reference gene primers provided the basis for estimating nucleated cell counts. TCRdb's copy holds only in-frame clones and misses some; the assay was immunoSEQ multiplex PCR. V and J calls and clone size are given by that table; D and trimming were obtained from the DNA. The profile shows around 85,000 clones, roughly 91% of them singletons. The J gene is TRBJ2-6, the V gene TRBV4-2, with TRBD2 matching over 7 bases. This receptor was taken from a woman aged 50 to 60 with acute COVID-19. The sample consisted of PBMCs or T cells enriched from blood (not recorded which). For the CDR3, the DNA is TGTGCCAGCAGCCAAGAGTGGGCGGGAGCGAACTCTGGGGCCAACGTCCTGACTTTC. It codes for CASSQEWAGANSGANVLTF.